This record looks at one T cell receptor beta chain sequence and its context. What it recognizes is unknown. This entry belongs to a study of cytomegalovirus exposure and HLA in healthy donors. Germline V CDR1 and CDR2: SGHRS, YFSETQ. V was cut by 6 bases and J by 2 bases, with 12 bases left in between. CDR3 length: 13 amino acids. This PCR relied on a set of 60 Vbeta primers and 13 Jbeta primers. Method: immunoSEQ multiplex PCR; TCRdb's copy keeps in-frame clones and lacks some. The sample table includes around 60,000 clones. Study findings and constraints: Excluded were some V segments that proved indistinguishable, including TRBV6-2 and TRBV6-3. What was likely a sequencing artifact was a cluster of highly shared sequence variants. Several of the most significant clusters appeared linked to common viral pathogens, based on a later analysis.

What was sequenced was PBMCs. The TCR comes from a young man in good health and CMV-seropositive. The genes are TRBV5-1 and TRBJ2-7, with D perhaps matching TRBD2 (5 bases). As DNA, the CDR3 is TGCGCCAGCATGAGCGGTACCGCCTACGAGCAGTACTTC. Translating gives CASMSGTAYEQYF. The entire variable domain, with the rest obtained from reference TRBV5-1 and TRBJ2-7, is as follows: KAGVTQTPRYLIKTRGQQVTLSCSPISGHRSVSWYQQTPGQGLQFLFEYFSETQRNKGNFPGRFSGRQFSNSRSEMNVSTLELGDSALYLCASMSGTAYEQYFGPGTRLTVT.